This TCR beta chain emerged from a study of immune cell composition in non-small cell lung cancer listed by TCRdb under 2017. For the wider study: To assign histologic subtype, which was mostly lung adenocarcinoma or squamous cell carcinoma, H&E was combined with p63, CK5, Napsin A and TTF-1 immunohistochemistry. Supplementary cohort #1 consisted of 9 to 11 lung adenocarcinoma cases with paired tumour/lung TCR-beta sequencing and with TIL populations generated to assess tumour reactivity. Several tumour specimens with TCR-beta data were rare histological subtypes and were excluded from the subtype comparisons. TCR-beta sequencing (Adaptive Biotechnologies) was performed on some 35 paired NSCLC tumour and non-adjacent lung specimens plus 26 tumour-only specimens.

Summary of the overall study and its limitations: No significant correlation was found between smoking pack-years and tumour TCR-beta clonality. Tumour-associated clones >0.5% were found in nearly half of NSCLC cases, namely in less than 35% of adenocarcinomas versus 75% of squamous carcinomas. The reactivity cohort included only around ten cases, and whether tumour-reactive clones share sequences with the dominant in vivo tumour-associated clones was not shown. Across roughly 10 adenocarcinoma cases, TIL tumour reactivity correlated strongly with maximal tumour-associated clone frequency but not with overall clonality. Top 10 clone scores and productive clonality were significantly higher in lung squamous cell carcinoma than in lung adenocarcinoma tumours.

Turning to this clone: The antigen it binds to is not known. Base qualities are missing; no much larger clone stands one base away.

TCR-beta CDR3 regions were amplified from genomic DNA by a two-step multiplex PCR, with the second step adding Illumina-compatible adaptors. TCR-beta immunosequencing was performed on an Illumina platform as a commercial immunoSEQ service. The paper's data handling went like this. Repertoires were summarised by productive clonality and by Top 10 Clones, defined as the percentage of T-cell templates derived from the ten most frequent sequences. Productive clonality had a range of 0 to 1, where 1 means a monoclonal population. Using log10 scatter plots, tumour-associated clones were identified as sequences that made up at least 0.1% of tumour T-cell templates yet were absent from the matched non-adjacent lung. Student's t-tests were used for two-group comparisons, ANOVA for comparisons across stages, and linear regression for relationships, with analyses done in GraphPad Prism7 and R. TCRdb retrieved this table from immuneACCESS and kept in-frame rearrangements only. Not all clones are present; in checked studies, unresolved V genes account for under half, and no reason is known for the remainder. V and J calls and clone size are as listed in that table; D and trimming were resolved from the DNA. This sample holds over 1,500 clones; approximately 78% were observed only once. The ten biggest clones cover about a tenth of the sample.

The germline V gene supplies CDR1 SGHTA and CDR2 FQGNSA. Measured from the cysteine to the phenylalanine, the CDR3 is 15 residues long. Only CDR3 DNA remains: 45 bases, in frame from the first base. Clipping removes 1 base from V and 5 bases from J, with 6 as the unmatched junction base count. Genomic DNA was isolated with the QIAamp DNA kit from frozen aliquots of single-cell suspensions that had not been sorted. The tumour samples consisted of surgically resected non-small cell lung cancer tissue. Tissues were received within 2 hours of resection and were immediately processed into single-cell suspensions. Tissue was broken up mechanically, digested enzymatically with DNase I, collagenase I and hyaluronidase for about 29 minutes at 37 degrees C, and then filtered and RBC-lysed.

The chain employs TRBV7-2 and TRBJ1-1; TRBD1 fits 8 bases in the junction. Sequenced input: lung tumor tissue. This clonotype was obtained from a human donor with non-small cell lung cancer. The sequence in DNA is TGTGCCAGCAGCTTAGTAGGCAGGGGGCAAACTGAAGCTTTCTTT. Translated, it gives CASSLVGRGQTEAFF.